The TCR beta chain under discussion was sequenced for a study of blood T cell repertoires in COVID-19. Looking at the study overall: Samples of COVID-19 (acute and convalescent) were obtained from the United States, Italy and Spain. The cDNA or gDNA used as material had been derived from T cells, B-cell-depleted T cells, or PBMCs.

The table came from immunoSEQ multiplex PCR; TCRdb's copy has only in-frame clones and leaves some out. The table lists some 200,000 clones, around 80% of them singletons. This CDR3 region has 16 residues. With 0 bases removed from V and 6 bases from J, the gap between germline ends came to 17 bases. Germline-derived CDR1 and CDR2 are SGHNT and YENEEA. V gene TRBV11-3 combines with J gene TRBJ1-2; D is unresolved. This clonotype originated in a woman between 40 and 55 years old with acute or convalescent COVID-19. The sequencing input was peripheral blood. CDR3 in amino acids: CASSLDHEGRADGYTF. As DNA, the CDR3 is TGTGCCAGCAGCTTAGATCACGAGGGTCGGGCGGATGGCTACACCTTC.